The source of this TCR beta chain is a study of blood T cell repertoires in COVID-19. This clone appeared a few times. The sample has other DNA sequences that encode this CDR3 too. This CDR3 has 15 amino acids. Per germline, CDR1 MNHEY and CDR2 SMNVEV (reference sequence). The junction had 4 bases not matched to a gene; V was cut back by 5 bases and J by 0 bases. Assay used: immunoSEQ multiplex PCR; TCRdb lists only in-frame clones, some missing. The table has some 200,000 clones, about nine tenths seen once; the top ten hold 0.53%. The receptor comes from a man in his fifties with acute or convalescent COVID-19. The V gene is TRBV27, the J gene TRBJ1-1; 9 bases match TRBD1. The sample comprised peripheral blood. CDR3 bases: TGTGCCAGCAGTCCGACAGGGGGTTTGAACACTGAAGCTTTCTTT. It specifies CASSPTGGLNTEAFF.